This TCR beta chain came from a study of cytomegalovirus exposure and HLA in healthy donors. Study-level points and caveats: Reports described diagnosis of cytomegalovirus status by the classifier as highly specific and sensitive. Among TCR sequences, most were rare, though some public TCRs appeared in many donors. Specific recognition of CMV antigens was confirmed in vitro for a few chains (all CMV-associated).

As to this clone: Antigen unknown.

Sequenced by immunoSEQ multiplex PCR; TCRdb stores in-frame clones only, minus some. The data contain 200,000 or so clones, over 65% of them singletons. There are 15 residues in the CDR3. Germline CDR1 is MRHNA and CDR2 is SNTAGT. V lost 2 bases and J lost 10; bases outside the gene matches: 8. The donors were part of the validation cohort, which consisted of some 120 subjects and was separate from the first cohort of 666 subjects. The TCR was taken from a woman aged 18-35 years in good health and CMV-seronegative. V is TRBV6-4 and J is TRBJ2-1; 10 nucleotides agree with TRBD2. Sequencing used PBMCs. In DNA form, the CDR3 reads TGTGCCAGCAGTGACGGAGCGGGAGGGCCAGGGGAGCAGTTCTTC. Translated, it gives CASSDGAGGPGEQFF.